Below are 31 T cell receptor beta chains sequenced from a single sample in a study of blood T cell repertoires in COVID-19. Profiled with immunoSEQ multiplex PCR; TCRdb holds only in-frame clones, not every one. The sample yields 60,000 to 75,000 clones, more than 60% seen once. What was sequenced was peripheral blood. All receptors derive from a woman in her forties or fifties with acute or convalescent COVID-19.

The chain has TRBV2 and TRBJ1-4; 7 positions agree with TRBD1. In germline, CDR1 is SNHLY, CDR2 FYNNEI. Trimming removed 6 bases from V and 4 bases from J; junction bases left unmatched: 5. This CDR3 is 14 amino acids long. CDR3 bases: TGTGCCAGCAGGGAGGGGGCTGGTAATGAAAAACTGTTTTTT. Translating it yields CASREGAGNEKLFF.

The chain carries TRBV4-2 and TRBJ2-1, with 9 bases fitting TRBD1. Germline CDR1 is LGHNA and CDR2 is YNFKEQ. The CDR3 totals 16 residues. The V segment lost 0 bases and the J segment 6 bases; nucleotides outside the gene matches: 6. CDR3 in amino acids: CASSQDRDRVSNEQFF. The CDR3 DNA is TGTGCCAGCAGCCAAGATCGGGACAGGGTGAGCAATGAGCAGTTCTTC.

The chain recombines TRBV7-3 with TRBJ1-1; D unresolved. The V gene lost 3 bases and the J gene lost 1 base, with 6 bases spanning the gap. This CDR3 comprises 13 residues. The germline gives CDR1 SGHTA, CDR2 FQGTGA. CDR3: CASSLVQNTEAFF. The CDR3 DNA is TGTGCCAGCAGCTTGGTACAGAACACTGAAGCTTTCTTT.

CDR3 coding DNA: TGTGCCAGCAGAGGACTAGCGGGAGAGGTGAGCTACGAGCAGTACTTC. This codes for CASRGLAGEVSYEQYF. V gene TRBV2 combines with J gene TRBJ2-7; TRBD2 matches at 13 bases. Germline assignment: CDR1 SNHLY and CDR2 FYNNEI. Trimming at V came to 6 bases and at J to 3 bases, leaving 8 bases not matched to a gene. The CDR3 runs 16 residues.

This chain connects TRBV20-1 to TRBJ2-7; D is undetermined. V lost 7 bases, J lost 2 bases, and 15 bases lay in between. The CDR3 is 13 residues long. Germline V gives CDR1 DFQATT, CDR2 SNEGSKA (reference sequence). This CDR3 reads CSGSTGGAYEQYF. The DNA of the CDR3 is TGCAGTGGTAGTACCGGCGGCGCCTACGAGCAGTACTTC.

The J gene is TRBJ1-2, the V gene TRBV25-1, with D maybe TRBD1 (6 bases). CDR3 size: 13 residues. Trimming took 6 bases from V and 6 from J, leaving 14 bases between them. Germline CDR1 MGHDK, CDR2 SYGVNS. The DNA for the CDR3 is TGTGCCAGCAGGATGGGGGGGCTGGATGGCTACACCTTC. Its translation: CASRMGGLDGYTF.

V gene TRBV14 combines with J gene TRBJ1-4; 8 positions match TRBD1. Germline loops: CDR1 SGHDN, CDR2 FVKESK. The junction had 8 bases not matched to a gene; V was cut back by 0 bases and J by 8 bases. The CDR3 extends over 16 amino acids. The CDR3 here is CASSQDPGGVGEKLFF. The DNA for the CDR3 is TGTGCCAGCAGCCAAGATCCAGGGGGCGTAGGCGAAAAACTGTTTTTT.

For this clone: The junction shows a germline mismatch at one end, possibly a read error. The sample carries other DNA sequences with the same CDR3. The V gene is TRBV6-1, the J gene TRBJ1-5, with D maybe TRBD1 (6 bases). The CDR3 has 14 amino acids. The germline V gene has CDR1 MNHNS and CDR2 SASEGT. The CDR3 nucleotides are TGTGCCAGCAGTGAACGAGGGGGAAATCAACCCCAGCATTTT. It yields the protein CASSERGGNQPQHF.

The chain is built from TRBV5-1 and TRBJ2-1, with D perhaps matching TRBD1 (6 bases). The CDR3 runs to 15 residues. In germline, CDR1 is SGHRS, CDR2 YFSETQ. Trimming pared 5 bases from V and 3 bases from J, leaving 15 bases between. CDR3 loop: CASRPNRDNYNEQFF. The CDR3 bases are TGCGCCAGCAGGCCAAACCGGGACAACTACAATGAGCAGTTCTTC.

The CDR3 nucleotides read TGTGCCAGCAGCCCCCTCACCATATATTTT. Its translation: CASSPLTIYF. The rearrangement uses TRBV9 and TRBJ1-3; no clear D gene. This CDR3 contains 10 residues. CDR1 and CDR2 (germline): SGDLS, YYNGEE. V was shortened by 4 bases and J by 9 bases, with 5 bases between the two germline ends.

CDR3 in DNA: TGTGCCAGCAGCTACCAGGGGCGAGGCTACACCTTC. This sequence encodes CASSYQGRGYTF. This chain uses TRBV7-2 with TRBJ1-2; a weak D match, TRBD1 (6 bases). The length of the CDR3 is 12 residues. Trimming pared 4 bases from V and 8 bases from J, leaving 11 bases between. From germline, CDR1 is SGHTA and CDR2 FQGNSA. The whole variable domain, filled in from reference TRBV7-2 and TRBJ1-2, reads GAGVSQSPSNKVTEKGKDVELRCDPISGHTALYWYRQSLGQGLEFLIYFQGNSAPDKSGLPSDRFSAERTGGSVSTLTIQRTQQEDSAVYLCASSYQGRGYTFGSGTRLTVV.

The count of this clone is one. In DNA, the CDR3 is TGTGCCAGCGCAACGGGACTACGCTACGAGCAGTACTTC. Its translation: CASATGLRYEQYF. The chain recombines TRBV12-3 or TRBV12-4 with TRBJ2-7; TRBD2 aligns across 7 bases. Trimming removed 8 bases from V and 3 bases from J; junction bases left unmatched: 7. The CDR3 is 13 residues long.

The chain is built from TRBV6-5 and TRBJ2-7; TRBD2 agrees at 9 bases. Germline V gene lookup returns CDR1 MNHEY and CDR2 SVGAGI. This CDR3 comprises 15 residues. V shed 0 bases, J shed 2 bases, and the junction held 2 bases outside the gene matches. CDR3 loop: CASSYSASGAYEQYF. The DNA of the CDR3 is TGTGCCAGCAGTTACTCGGCTAGCGGGGCCTACGAGCAGTACTTC.

The rearrangement links TRBV28 to TRBJ2-7, with 9 bases fitting TRBD1. The germline V gene encodes CDR1 MDHEN and CDR2 SYDVKM. The trim removed 3 bases at V and 3 bases at J, leaving 3 bases unmatched. The CDR3 has 14 amino acids. The CDR3 DNA reads as TGTGCCAGCAGTTTGGGACAGGGCCTCTACGAGCAGTACTTC. Translated: CASSLGQGLYEQYF.

This clone was found a few times. This rearrangement joins TRBV5-1 to TRBJ2-3; 9 bases map to TRBD1. CDR1 is SGHRS, CDR2 YFSETQ, per germline. The CDR3 spans 21 residues. V was pared by 4 bases and J by 0 bases, with 21 bases of the junction left unmatched. In nucleotides, the CDR3 is TGCGCCAGCAGCCCTTGGGGGGGCGGACCGGGACAGGGTTCTAGCACAGATACGCAGTATTTT. Translation gives CASSPWGGGPGQGSSTDTQYF.

V is TRBV3-1 (or the pseudogene TRBV3-2) and J is TRBJ1-1, with D possibly TRBD1 on 5 matching bases. The germline gives CDR1 LGHDT, CDR2 YNNKEL (reference sequence). Trimming left V 4 bases short and J 1 base short, with 10 bases between. The CDR3 covers 14 residues. The CDR3 DNA is TGTGCCAGCAGCCTCCGGGGGGGGAACACTGAAGCTTTCTTT. It yields the protein CASSLRGGNTEAFF.

The V and J genes are TRBV3-1 (or the pseudogene TRBV3-2) and TRBJ2-3, with D uncertain. Per the germline V gene, CDR1 is LGHDT and CDR2 is YNNKEL (reference sequence). V was clipped by 5 bases and J by 5 bases, with 14 bases between them. The length of the CDR3 is 14 residues. The CDR3 bases are TGTGCCAGCAGCGAGGCATCGAAGCAAGATACGCAGTATTTT. Its translation is CASSEASKQDTQYF.

This chain links TRBV12-2 with TRBJ2-4; the table names TRBD2, a call not compared with the DNA. TRBV12-2 is a listed pseudogene. The CDR3 is 14 residues long. The CDR3 sequence is CASPKQESGDIQYF. Here the CDR3 DNA reads TGTGCAAGTCCCAAACAGGAATCGGGGGACATTCAGTACTTC.

The CDR3 region has the DNA TGTGCCAGCAGCTTCGGGACCTACGAGCAGTACTTC. It translates to CASSFGTYEQYF. The chain has TRBV5-6 and TRBJ2-7; D possibly corresponds to TRBD2 (5 bases). The ends were cut back, 2 bases at V and 2 bases at J, with 5 bases in the middle. CDR3 length equals 12 residues. Germline CDR1 SGHDT, CDR2 YYEEEE.

This sequence joins TRBV20-1 and TRBJ2-3; 10 bases agree with TRBD2. The CDR3 has 14 amino acids. V lost 3 bases, J lost 7 bases, and 7 bases stayed unmatched. Germline V gene sequence: CDR1 DFQATT, CDR2 SNEGSKA (reference sequence). The CDR3 here is CSASQASGSYTQYF. In DNA form, the CDR3 reads TGCAGTGCTAGTCAGGCTAGCGGGAGTTATACGCAGTATTTT.

The J gene is TRBJ2-1, the V gene TRBV21-1; TRBD2 is taken as the D call from the table, unchecked against the DNA. TRBV21-1 is a pseudogene locus. The CDR3 is 18 amino acids. CDR3 nucleotides: TGTGCCAGCAGCAAAGAATTGGGCGGGCGCGGTTCCTACAATGAGCAGTTCTTC. Protein sequence: CASSKELGGRGSYNEQFF.

The chain has TRBV4-2 and TRBJ1-2; D ambiguous. The CDR3 covers 15 residues. From germline, CDR1 is LGHNA and CDR2 YNFKEQ. Trimming took off 0 bases at V and 2 bases at J, with 10 bases between the two ends. The CDR3 reads CASSQENTLNYGYTF. The CDR3 nucleotides are TGTGCCAGCAGCCAAGAGAACACGTTGAACTATGGCTACACCTTC.

This clone was seen more than once but under ten times. Germline and junction disagree at one end, which may indicate a read error. The chain couples TRBV14 to TRBJ2-7; TRBD1 aligns across 8 bases. Germline V lookup: CDR1 SGHDN, CDR2 FVKESK. CDR3 length: 12 amino acids. Here the CDR3 reads CASSQEPGQASF. CDR3 bases: TGTGCCAGCAGCCAGGAACCGGGACAGGCGAGCTTC.

This clone was recorded only once. The chain combines TRBV11-1 with TRBJ1-2; D gene unclear. The CDR3 totals 15 residues. Trimming left V 5 bases short and J 2 bases short, with 15 bases between. Germline CDR1 is SGHAT and CDR2 is FQDESV (reference sequence). CDR3 residues: CASSASDAVNYGYTF. CDR3 nucleotide sequence: TGTGCCAGCAGCGCCTCAGACGCGGTGAACTATGGCTACACCTTC.

This clone was picked up one time. The chain combines TRBV27 with TRBJ2-5; 7 bases fit TRBD2. The CDR3 runs 15 residues. The V segment lost 3 bases and the J segment 1 base; nucleotides outside the gene matches: 5. From germline, CDR1 is MNHEY and CDR2 SMNVEV (reference sequence). The CDR3 here is CASSFTSGTQETQYF. The CDR3 nucleotides read TGTGCCAGCAGTTTTACCAGCGGGACCCAAGAGACCCAGTACTTC.

The chain uses TRBV5-1 and TRBJ2-2; weak D call: TRBD2 (5 bases). V was trimmed by 5 bases and J by 2 bases, leaving 13 bases between them. Germline V lookup: CDR1 SGHRS, CDR2 YFSETQ. The CDR3 is 15 amino acids. CDR3 DNA sequence: TGCGCCAGCAGTTTGCTAGGGAGCAACACCGGGGAGCTGTTTTTT. It yields the protein CASSLLGSNTGELFF.

This sequence joins TRBV28 and TRBJ1-6; no definite D call. There are 17 residues in the CDR3. The germline CDR1 and CDR2 sequences are MDHEN and SYDVKM. Trimming stripped 6 bases from V and 3 bases from J, with 18 bases between. The CDR3 bases are TGTGCCAGCAGGACACTTGGGGTAGCGCTCTATAATTCACCCCTCCACTTT. Protein sequence: CASRTLGVALYNSPLHF. The variable domain in full, with the rest retrieved from reference TRBV28 and TRBJ1-6, is DVKVTQSSRYLVKRTGEKVFLECVQDMDHENMFWYRQDPGLGLRLIYFSYDVKMKEKGDIPEGYSVSREKKERFSLILESASTNQTSMYLCASRTLGVALYNSPLHFGNGTRLTVT.

This clone has more than one count but fewer than ten. The genes are TRBV11-2 and TRBJ2-1; 11 bases are a match to TRBD2. Germline V CDR1 and CDR2: SGHAT, FQNNGV. The CDR3 contains 16 residues. V gave up 1 base and J gave up 4 bases; unmatched junction bases: 3. The CDR3 coding sequence is TGTGCCAGCAGCTTAGTGGGGACTAGCGGATACAATGAGCAGTTCTTC. Protein product: CASSLVGTSGYNEQFF.

This clone was seen just once. The CDR3 nucleotides read TGTGCCAGCAGCTCCCTGCAGGACAGTAATCAGCCCCAGCATTTT. Protein product: CASSSLQDSNQPQHF. The rearrangement joins TRBV7-9 to TRBJ1-5; TRBD1 might be the D (6 bases). The CDR3 extends over 15 amino acids. V lost 4 bases and J 4 bases, leaving 14 bases between the germline ends. Germline CDR1 SEHNR, CDR2 FQNEAQ (reference sequence).

This sequence joins TRBV6-1 and TRBJ1-2; D is possibly TRBD1 (6 bases). Germline CDR1 reads MNHNS; CDR2 reads SASEGT. The CDR3 has 20 amino acids. The V end lost 3 bases, the J end lost 1 base, and 27 bases lay between the germline ends. The CDR3 sequence: CASSDVLFPQGSRVNYGYTF. The CDR3, as DNA: TGTGCCAGCAGTGACGTTCTTTTCCCCCAGGGGAGTAGGGTTAACTATGGCTACACCTTC.

The chain couples TRBV9 to TRBJ2-1; 7 nucleotides line up with TRBD1. The CDR3 is made up of 13 amino acids. Per the germline V gene, CDR1 is SGDLS and CDR2 is YYNGEE. V shed 2 bases, J shed 10 bases, and the junction held 6 bases outside the gene matches. The CDR3 protein is CASSVSGGEEQFF. CDR3 bases: TGTGCCAGCAGCGTTTCAGGGGGAGAGGAGCAGTTCTTC.